This T cell receptor (beta chain) was captured in a study of siplizumab effects on memory and regulatory T cells. Study-wide results and caveats: Siplizumab, the agent tested, significantly reduced alloreactive sequences traceable to unstimulated CD4+ memory cells. The study found naive T cells seemingly more diverse than memory cells and seemingly major alloresponse contributors. A minor fraction of alloreactive clones, and no more, mapped to unstimulated subsets.

Libraries were prepared by immunoSEQ multiplex PCR; TCRdb keeps only in-frame clonotypes and omits some of them. The sample carries 97,000 or so clones, 90% to 95% recorded once. V lost 1 base to trimming and J lost 2 bases; unmatched junction nucleotides: 1. Germline CDR1 and CDR2: KGHSH and LQKENI. The CDR3 loop spans 16 amino acids. Worth noting for this clone: Its antigen is unknown.

The receptor comes from a human donor in good health. V gene TRBV18 combines with J gene TRBJ2-5, with TRBD2 matching over 13 bases. Sequences were obtained from CD4+ T cells sorted from blood. The CDR3 DNA is TGTGCCAGCTCACCACGGACTAGCGGGAGTCAAGAGACCCAGTACTTC. It encodes CASSPRTSGSQETQYF.